Below are 30 T cell receptor beta chains sequenced from a single sample in a study of T cell responses to AZD1222 COVID-19 vaccine. TCRdb keeps only in-frame clones here, not all; method: immunoSEQ multiplex PCR. The data contain about 160,000 clones, approximately 87% of them singletons. Source: peripheral blood, taken 28 days after the second AZD1222 dose. These receptors came from an adult who received the AZD1222 COVID-19 vaccine.

The chain is built from TRBV11-2 and TRBJ1-1; tentative D call: TRBD1 (5 bases). Germline CDR1 SGHAT, CDR2 FQNNGV. This CDR3 contains 14 residues. The V end lost 4 bases, the J end lost 5 bases, and 14 bases lay between the germline ends. The CDR3 sequence: CASSSVEGRTEAFF. CDR3 nucleotides: TGTGCCAGCAGCTCGGTAGAGGGGAGGACTGAAGCTTTCTTT. Based on the CDR3 plus reference TRBV11-2 and TRBJ1-1, the full variable domain is EAGVAQSPRYKIIEKRQSVAFWCNPISGHATLYWYQQILGQGPKLLIQFQNNGVVDDSQLPKDRFSAERLKGVDSTLKIQPAKLEDSAVYLCASSSVEGRTEAFFGQGTRLTVV.

The chain carries TRBV6-5 and TRBJ1-4, with D perhaps TRBD1 (5 bases). Germline V lookup: CDR1 MNHEY, CDR2 SVGAGI. V lost 5 bases, J lost 8 bases, and 15 bases lay in between. The CDR3 runs 14 residues. The CDR3 region has the DNA TGTGCCAGCAGTCTTGTGGGGCAAGGAGAAAAACTGTTTTTT. It translates to CASSLVGQGEKLFF.

CDR3 DNA: TGTGCCAGCAGACAACTTAGGACCACTGAAGCTTTCTTT. This encodes CASRQLRTTEAFF. The V gene is TRBV6-6, the J gene TRBJ1-1; unclear D gene. This CDR3 has 13 residues. The V and J ends lost 6 bases and 4 bases respectively, with 12 bases between them. Germline V gene data show CDR1 as MNHNY and CDR2 as SVGAGI (reference sequence).

The chain employs TRBV20-1 and TRBJ1-5; 7 nucleotides align to TRBD1. Looked up from germline, CDR1 is DFQATT and CDR2 is SNEGSKA (reference sequence). The CDR3 is 15 amino acids. This CDR3 reads CSASSGGIGGQPQHF. The CDR3 DNA is TGCAGCGCCAGTTCAGGGGGGATTGGGGGGCAGCCCCAGCATTTT.

The chain is built from TRBV20-1 and TRBJ1-3; TRBD1 agrees at 7 bases. The CDR3 is 14 amino acids. J lost 2 bases, V lost 3 bases, and 4 bases had no gene match. Germline lookup yields CDR1 DFQATT and CDR2 SNEGSKA (reference sequence). CDR3: CSASTGATGNTIYF. The DNA of the CDR3 is TGCAGTGCTAGTACAGGGGCTACTGGAAACACCATATATTTT.

This sequence joins TRBV19 and TRBJ2-2, with D possibly matching TRBD1 (6 bases). CDR3 length equals 14 residues. The V gene lost 8 bases and the J gene lost 0 bases, with 10 bases spanning the gap. Germline V CDR1 and CDR2: LNHDA, SQIVND (reference sequence). The CDR3 bases are TGTGCCAGTGGGGACACGGCGAACACCGGGGAGCTGTTTTTT. Translated, it gives CASGDTANTGELFF.

This chain connects TRBV18 to TRBJ2-1; 10 bases line up with TRBD2. The junction had 3 bases not matched to a gene; V was cut back by 6 bases and J by 1 base. Per germline, CDR1 KGHSH and CDR2 LQKENI. The CDR3 loop spans 15 amino acids. The DNA of the CDR3 is TGTGCCAGCTCGTTACTAGCGGGGTCCTACAATGAGCAGTTCTTC. Protein: CASSLLAGSYNEQFF.

The gene calls are TRBV30 and TRBJ2-3, with TRBD1 matching over 7 bases. The CDR3 runs 19 residues. Unmatched junction bases numbered 20, after V lost 2 bases and J lost 3 bases. CDR1 is GTSNPN and CDR2 is SVGIG in the germline V gene (reference sequence). Here the CDR3 DNA reads TGTGCCTGGAGTCCTTGGACAGGTGGGGTTTACAGTCGGACAGATACGCAGTATTTT. It encodes CAWSPWTGGVYSRTDTQYF.

J is TRBJ1-5 and V is TRBV19; TRBD1 aligns across 8 bases. The junction had 7 bases not matched to a gene; V was cut back by 8 bases and J by 7 bases. Germline V gene sequence: CDR1 LNHDA, CDR2 SQIVND (reference sequence). The CDR3 has 13 amino acids. CDR3 protein: CASRGQGRQPQHF. The CDR3, as DNA: TGTGCCAGTCGAGGACAGGGTAGGCAGCCCCAGCATTTT.

The V and J genes are TRBV7-9 and TRBJ1-1; perhaps TRBD1 as D (6 bases). Trimming removed 2 bases from V and 0 bases from J, with 13 bases in between. The CDR3 is 16 amino acids. Germline lookup yields CDR1 SEHNR and CDR2 FQNEAQ (reference sequence). The CDR3 here is CASSLQGGTMNTEAFF. Here the CDR3 DNA reads TGTGCCAGCAGCTTACAAGGGGGAACCATGAACACTGAAGCTTTCTTT.

This clone was observed once. V gene TRBV10-1 combines with J gene TRBJ2-2; TRBD2 aligns across 10 bases. The CDR3 contains 17 residues. CDR1 and CDR2 (germline): WNHNN, SYGVQD (reference sequence). Losses at the gene ends were 4 bases for V and 0 bases for J; bases not matched to a gene: 5. The CDR3 DNA reads as TGCGCCAGCAGTGGGGGACTAGCGACGTCGAACACCGGGGAGCTGTTTTTT. Translation: CASSGGLATSNTGELFF.

This clone was seen once. V and J are TRBV20-1 and TRBJ2-5; TRBD1 might be the D (5 bases). CDR3 length: 11 amino acids. Germline V gene lookup returns CDR1 DFQATT and CDR2 SNEGSKA (reference sequence). V dropped 6 bases and J dropped 10 bases, with 15 bases sitting between them. The CDR3: CSAGIPRDQYF. CDR3 sequence (DNA): TGCAGTGCAGGTATACCCAGGGACCAGTACTTC.

The chain couples TRBV28 to TRBJ2-1; 13 bases align to TRBD2. The V and J ends lost 5 bases and 1 base, in that order; junction bases with no gene match: 5. CDR1 and CDR2 from the germline V gene are MDHEN and SYDVKM. The CDR3 is made up of 17 amino acids. The CDR3 bases are TGTGCCAGCAGTCTAGGGACTAGCGGGAATTCCTACAATGAGCAGTTCTTC. It codes for CASSLGTSGNSYNEQFF.

The V call is TRBV20-1, the J call TRBJ2-3; possibly TRBD2 for D (5 bases). V was shortened by 6 bases and J by 7 bases, with 8 bases between the two germline ends. Germline CDR1 is DFQATT and CDR2 is SNEGSKA (reference sequence). The CDR3 sequence is 10 residues long. The CDR3 spells CSAPGNTQYF. For the CDR3, the DNA is TGCAGTGCCCCGGGGAATACGCAGTATTTT.

This chain joins TRBV6-5 and TRBJ1-4; D not certain. CDR1 and CDR2 (germline): MNHEY, SVGAGI. V lost 6 bases to trimming and J lost 0 bases, with 11 bases between them. This CDR3 has 15 amino acids. The CDR3 DNA follows: TGTGCCAGCAGGGCAGTCTTTGCAACTAATGAAAAACTGTTTTTT. This translates into CASRAVFATNEKLFF.

In this sample, this clone turned up a few times. Other DNA sequences within the sample encode an identical CDR3. For the CDR3, the DNA is TGTGCCAGCAGTTTACGGGGGTATGAAGCTTTCTTT. It codes for CASSLRGYEAFF. The rearrangement uses TRBV12-3 or TRBV12-4 and TRBJ1-1, with D possibly matching TRBD1 (5 bases). V lost 2 bases, J lost 7 bases, and 8 bases lay in between. This CDR3 comprises 12 residues.

The J gene is TRBJ1-1, the V gene TRBV4-1, with D possibly matching TRBD1 (6 bases). The V end lost 4 bases, the J end lost 0 bases, and 9 bases lay between the germline ends. Per the germline V gene, CDR1 is MGHRA and CDR2 is YSYEKL. The CDR3 sequence is 14 residues long. CDR3 protein: CASSPGDLNTEAFF. CDR3 in DNA: TGCGCCAGCAGCCCAGGGGACTTGAACACTGAAGCTTTCTTT.

The chain carries TRBV5-1 and TRBJ2-1, with a tentative D call TRBD1 (6 bases). The length of the CDR3 is 13 residues. CDR1 is SGHRS, CDR2 YFSETQ, per germline. Trimming removed 2 bases from V and 7 bases from J, with 10 bases in between. CDR3 sequence: CASSFRGGNEQFF. The CDR3 DNA sequence: TGCGCCAGCAGCTTCAGGGGCGGGAATGAGCAGTTCTTC.

This clone was found a few times. The chain uses TRBV27 and TRBJ2-5; unclear D gene. Trimming removed 8 bases at V and 5 bases at J, with 15 bases between. Germline V lookup: CDR1 MNHEY, CDR2 SMNVEV (reference sequence). The CDR3 sequence is 13 residues long. CDR3 region: CASASGPWETQYF. CDR3 sequence (DNA): TGTGCCAGCGCGTCCGGGCCTTGGGAGACCCAGTACTTC.

The V and J genes are TRBV7-9 and TRBJ2-7; D is unclear. Trimming removed 0 bases from V and 5 bases from J, with 2 bases in between. The CDR3 runs to 11 residues. Germline CDR1 reads SEHNR; CDR2 reads FQNEAQ (reference sequence). CDR3 in DNA: TGTGCCAGCAGCTTAGCGGACGAGCAGTACTTC. Its translation: CASSLADEQYF.

This sequence joins TRBV5-6 and TRBJ1-1; possibly TRBD1 for D (5 bases). Germline values: CDR1 SGHDT, CDR2 YYEEEE. Deletions cut 0 bases from V and 5 bases from J, with 14 bases between. The CDR3 has 15 residues. The CDR3 reads CASSLGGRWNTEAFF. The CDR3 DNA is TGTGCCAGCAGCTTGGGGGGACGGTGGAATACTGAAGCTTTCTTT.

About this clone: Within the sample, other DNA sequences also encode this same CDR3. This sequence joins TRBV19 and TRBJ1-1, with 9 bases aligning to TRBD1. Germline CDR1 reads LNHDA; CDR2 reads SQIVND (reference sequence). V shed 5 bases and J 3 bases; nucleotides not matched to a gene: 1. The CDR3 extends over 13 amino acids. CDR3 nucleotides: TGTGCCAGTAGTCGGGACAGGGACACTGAAGCTTTCTTT. This gives the protein CASSRDRDTEAFF. Based on the CDR3 plus reference TRBV19 and TRBJ1-1, the full variable domain is DGGITQSPKYLFRKEGQNVTLSCEQNLNHDAMYWYRQDPGQGLRLIYYSQIVNDFQKGDIAEGYSVSREKKESFPLTVTSAQKNPTAFYLCASSRDRDTEAFFGQGTRLTVV.

CDR3 coding DNA: TGTGCCAGCAGTGGAGGGACAGGGACAAACATTCAGTACTTC. Its protein is CASSGGTGTNIQYF. The chain joins TRBV28 to TRBJ2-4; TRBD1 matches at 9 bases. The germline gives CDR1 MDHEN, CDR2 SYDVKM. J lost 6 bases, V lost 5 bases, and 5 bases had no gene match. The CDR3 length is 14 residues.

The chain recombines TRBV29-1 with TRBJ1-2; D may be TRBD1 (5 bases). The CDR3 is made up of 14 amino acids. Germline CDR1 and CDR2: SQVTM and ANQGSEA. The V end lost 6 bases, the J end lost 3 bases, and 17 bases lay between the germline ends. Here the CDR3 reads CSVFPRGADYGYTF. CDR3 nucleotides: TGCAGCGTGTTCCCAAGGGGCGCAGACTATGGCTACACCTTC.

This clone has a single count. The chain has TRBV12-3 or TRBV12-4 and TRBJ2-7, with TRBD1 matching over 7 bases. The CDR3 loop spans 12 amino acids. The V and J ends lost 6 bases and 13 bases, in that order; junction bases with no gene match: 12. The CDR3 DNA sequence: TGTGCCAGCAGATATCGACAGGGTAGCATCTACTTC. This translates into CASRYRQGSIYF.

The gene calls are TRBV14 and TRBJ1-2; 8 bases align to TRBD1. The junction had 5 bases not matched to a gene; V was cut back by 4 bases and J by 4 bases. The CDR3 spans 14 residues. Germline values: CDR1 SGHDN, CDR2 FVKESK. CDR3 amino acids: CASSPSDRAYGYTF. CDR3 DNA sequence: TGTGCCAGCAGCCCTTCGGACAGGGCCTATGGCTACACCTTC.

This sequence joins TRBV24-1 and TRBJ2-5; 8 nucleotides align to TRBD2. The CDR3 totals 12 residues. The junction had 3 bases not matched to a gene; V was cut back by 5 bases and J by 8 bases. Germline-derived CDR1 and CDR2 are KGHDR and SFDVKD. Here the CDR3 reads CATSAGGGTQYF. In DNA form, the CDR3 reads TGTGCCACCAGTGCCGGGGGGGGTACCCAGTACTTC.

The chain employs TRBV6-5 and TRBJ1-2; D might be TRBD1 (6 bases). The CDR3 is 14 residues long. Germline V gene data show CDR1 as MNHEY and CDR2 as SVGAGI. With 6 bases removed from V and 3 bases from J, the gap between germline ends came to 14 bases. The CDR3: CASSRYRVDYGYTF. In DNA form, the CDR3 reads TGTGCCAGCAGCAGATACAGGGTGGACTATGGCTACACCTTC.

This clone was counted only a few times. The rearrangement links TRBV12-3 or TRBV12-4 to TRBJ2-5; unclear D gene. CDR3 length: 13 amino acids. V shed 3 bases and J shed 5 bases, with 10 bases lying between them. The CDR3 DNA is TGTGCCAGCAGTTTCTCAAACCCGGAGACCCAGTACTTC. Its protein is CASSFSNPETQYF.

This rearrangement joins TRBV27 to TRBJ2-1, with 8 bases aligning to TRBD2. There are 16 residues in the CDR3. Germline V gives CDR1 MNHEY, CDR2 SMNVEV (reference sequence). J lost 7 bases, V lost 6 bases, and 14 bases had no gene match. CDR3 coding DNA: TGTGCCAGCAGCACCTACCAATCGGGGGGGCGAAATGAGCAGTTCTTC. Protein sequence: CASSTYQSGGRNEQFF.